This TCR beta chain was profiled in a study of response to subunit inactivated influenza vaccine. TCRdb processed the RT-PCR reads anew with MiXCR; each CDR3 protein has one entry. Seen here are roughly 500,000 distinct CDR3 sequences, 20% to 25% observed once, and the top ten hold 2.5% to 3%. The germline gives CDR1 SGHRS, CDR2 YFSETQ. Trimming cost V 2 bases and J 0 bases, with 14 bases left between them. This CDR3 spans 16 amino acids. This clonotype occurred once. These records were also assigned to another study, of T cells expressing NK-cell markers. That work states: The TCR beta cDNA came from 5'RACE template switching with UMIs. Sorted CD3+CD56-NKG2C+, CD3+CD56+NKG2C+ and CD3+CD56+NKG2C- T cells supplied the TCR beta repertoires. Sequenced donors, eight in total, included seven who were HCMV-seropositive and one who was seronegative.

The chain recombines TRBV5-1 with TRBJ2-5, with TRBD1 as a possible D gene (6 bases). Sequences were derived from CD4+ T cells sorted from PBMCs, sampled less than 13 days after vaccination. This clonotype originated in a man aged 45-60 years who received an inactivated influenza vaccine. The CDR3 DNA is TGCGCCAGCAGCTTATGGGGCAGGGGCAACCAAGAGACCCAGTACTTC. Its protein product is CASSLWGRGNQETQYF.